The next 15 T cell receptor beta chains were all read from a single sample in a study of blood T cell repertoires in COVID-19. Assay: immunoSEQ multiplex PCR; the TCRdb copy retains only in-frame clones and omits some. The repertoire holds 220,000 or so clones, with around nine tenths as singletons. What was sequenced was peripheral blood. The receptors here all came from a man aged 55-75 years with COVID-19, enrolled during active disease.

This chain links TRBV6-5 with TRBJ2-5; 9 nucleotides agree with TRBD1. Looked up from germline, CDR1 is MNHEY and CDR2 is SVGAGI. Trimming removed 11 bases from V and 5 bases from J; junction bases left unmatched: 15. The CDR3 spans 15 residues. Here the CDR3 reads CAGAGQGTTLETQYF. CDR3 nucleotide sequence: TGTGCCGGGGCGGGACAGGGTACCACGCTCGAGACCCAGTACTTC.

The chain is built from TRBV7-2 and TRBJ2-1; 7 bases align to TRBD1. The CDR3 has 16 residues. Germline CDR1 reads SGHTA; CDR2 reads FQGNSA. The V and J ends lost 3 bases and 2 bases, in that order; junction bases with no gene match: 7. Here the CDR3 DNA reads TGTGCCAGCAGCTTGGCTACCGGGACAGCCTACAATGAGCAGTTCTTC. Translation: CASSLATGTAYNEQFF.

This rearrangement joins TRBV10-3 to TRBJ1-4; D call uncertain. Trimming removed 2 bases at V and 1 base at J, with 5 bases between. From germline, CDR1 is ENHRY and CDR2 SYGVKD. CDR3 size: 14 residues. The CDR3 DNA is TGTGCCATCAGTGAGGCGGGAACTAATGAAAAACTGTTTTTT. Translation: CAISEAGTNEKLFF.

This chain connects TRBV10-3 to TRBJ1-6; 10 bases are shared with TRBD1. Germline CDR1 and CDR2: ENHRY and SYGVKD. The CDR3 is 13 amino acids. With 4 bases clipped from V and 10 bases from J, the junction kept 1 base outside the gene matches. The CDR3 region has the DNA TGTGCCATCAGTGGGACAGGGGGATCACCCCTCCACTTT. Protein product: CAISGTGGSPLHF.

The chain couples TRBV4-3 to TRBJ2-2; TRBD2 matches at 7 bases. After removal of 5 bases from V and 4 bases from J, the junction contained 10 bases not matched to a gene. This CDR3 contains 16 residues. Germline loops: CDR1 LGHNA, CDR2 YSLEER. The DNA of the CDR3 is TGCGCCAGCAGCAAATCGGCGGGAGTTGTCACCGGGGAGCTGTTTTTT. As protein: CASSKSAGVVTGELFF.

Regarding this clone: A junction boundary mismatches the germline segment, possibly from a read error. This chain joins TRBV2 and TRBJ2-3; possibly TRBD2 for D (6 bases). The CDR3 loop spans 14 amino acids. Germline CDR1 is SNHLY and CDR2 is FYNNEI. This chain's CDR3 is CASIWRESIDTQYF. In DNA form, the CDR3 reads TGTGCCAGCATCTGGCGGGAAAGCATAGATACGCAGTATTTT.

The chain employs TRBV12-5 and TRBJ2-1; no reliable D call. Germline V gene lookup returns CDR1 LGHNT and CDR2 FRNRAP. Trimming took 6 bases from V and 8 from J, leaving 14 bases between them. The CDR3 covers 13 residues. The CDR3 region has the DNA TGTGCTAGTGGCTACGATGACCGGGATGAGCAGTTCTTC. The encoded protein is CASGYDDRDEQFF.

The V gene is TRBV4-2, the J gene TRBJ1-1; 10 bases match TRBD1. Trimming removed 5 bases from V and 5 bases from J; junction bases left unmatched: 5. CDR3 length: 14 amino acids. Per the germline V gene, CDR1 is LGHNA and CDR2 is YNFKEQ. In DNA, the CDR3 is TGTGCCAGCAGCATAGACAGGGGGCCTACTGAAGCTTTCTTT. Translation: CASSIDRGPTEAFF.

This clone was seen only a few times. CDR3 sequence (DNA): TGCGCCAGCAGCCAACCGCTAGACAGGGCTCGCGAGGGCTACACCTTC. Its translation: CASSQPLDRAREGYTF. The rearrangement joins TRBV5-1 to TRBJ1-2, with 7 positions matching TRBD1. J lost 8 bases, V lost 4 bases, and 17 bases had no gene match. CDR1 and CDR2 from the germline V gene are SGHRS and YFSETQ. The CDR3 runs to 16 residues.

The chain employs TRBV10-1 and TRBJ2-3; 10 bases match TRBD1. The CDR3 length is 14 residues. From germline, CDR1 is WNHNN and CDR2 SYGVQD (reference sequence). V lost 6 bases to trimming and J lost 4 bases; unmatched junction nucleotides: 4. DNA of the CDR3: TGCGCCAGCAGCCGGGACAGGGGCTCAGATACGCAGTATTTT. Translation: CASSRDRGSDTQYF.

This chain links TRBV9 with TRBJ2-7; possible D gene TRBD1, 6 bases. CDR1 and CDR2 (germline): SGDLS, YYNGEE. The CDR3 loop spans 16 amino acids. V gave up 3 bases and J gave up 2 bases, with 18 bases separating them. CDR3 sequence: CASSEQGIMGTYEQYF. The CDR3 region has the DNA TGTGCCAGCAGCGAGCAGGGGATCATGGGGACCTACGAGCAGTACTTC.

The chain uses TRBV28 and TRBJ1-5; D perhaps matches TRBD1 (6 bases). Germline assignment: CDR1 MDHEN and CDR2 SYDVKM. V lost 4 bases, J lost 4 bases, and 17 bases lay in between. The CDR3 is 16 residues long. The CDR3 DNA reads as TGTGCCAGCAGTTATCAAAGTGGGGGGGCAAATCAGCCCCAGCATTTT. It yields the protein CASSYQSGGANQPQHF.

The chain uses TRBV3-1 (or the pseudogene TRBV3-2) and TRBJ2-7; 9 positions match TRBD2. Germline V gene data show CDR1 as LGHDT and CDR2 as YNNKEL (reference sequence). With 1 base clipped from V and 2 bases from J, the junction kept 3 bases outside the gene matches. This CDR3 is built from 15 residues. This CDR3 reads CASSQGPSGTYEQYF. DNA for the CDR3: TGTGCCAGCAGCCAAGGGCCTAGCGGGACCTACGAGCAGTACTTC.

V gene TRBV6-5 combines with J gene TRBJ2-5; 9 nucleotides align to TRBD1. The CDR3 is 13 amino acids. Trimming cost V 7 bases and J 3 bases; bases outside gene matches: 3. In germline, CDR1 is MNHEY, CDR2 SVGAGI. This CDR3 is CASTGDREETQYF. CDR3 bases: TGTGCCAGCACCGGGGACAGGGAAGAGACCCAGTACTTC.

This sequence joins TRBV5-1 and TRBJ2-3; TRBD1 matches at 7 bases. Germline values: CDR1 SGHRS, CDR2 YFSETQ. There are 17 residues in the CDR3. With V trimmed by 5 bases and J by 0 bases, 12 bases remained unmatched. CDR3 in amino acids: CASRGRQGPSSTDTQYF. In nucleotides, the CDR3 is TGCGCCAGCAGGGGGCGACAGGGACCCTCTAGCACAGATACGCAGTATTTT.